Each of the 15 T cell receptor beta chains below was sequenced from the same sample in a study of early T cells in non-severe SARS-CoV-2 infection. TCRdb processed the 5' RACE reads anew with MiXCR; each CDR3 protein has one entry. Altogether about 38,000 distinct CDR3 sequences are present, less than 7% being singletons, with the ten largest covering more than 20%. The sequencing here drew on whole blood, taken at baseline. Receptors originate from an adult who was a healthcare worker with PCR-confirmed SARS-CoV-2 infection or an uninfected control (not recorded which).

This clonotype was detected a few times. The V and J genes are TRBV12-3 or TRBV12-4 and TRBJ1-2; the D is unclear. With 6 bases removed from V and 8 bases from J, the gap between germline ends came to 13 bases. The CDR3 is made up of 12 amino acids. CDR3 loop: CASRSISGGYTF. DNA for the CDR3: TGTGCCAGCAGGAGTATAAGCGGGGGCTACACCTTC.

The rearrangement uses TRBV27 and TRBJ1-2; possibly TRBD1 for D (6 bases). CDR3 length equals 15 residues. Trimming took off 5 bases at V and 6 bases at J, with 19 bases between the two ends. CDR1 is MNHEY, CDR2 SMNVEV, per germline (reference sequence). The CDR3 region is CASSPPGGRSDGYTF. CDR3 nucleotides: TGTGCCAGCAGTCCCCCCGGGGGCCGCAGCGATGGCTACACCTTC.

In its sample, this clonotype was seen many times. The chain combines TRBV29-1 with TRBJ2-7; 9 bases match TRBD1. In germline, CDR1 is SQVTM, CDR2 ANQGSEA. CDR3 size: 12 residues. V was clipped by 5 bases and J by 3 bases; unmatched bases: 2. The CDR3 spells CSVPGQGYEQYF. The CDR3 DNA follows: TGCAGCGTTCCGGGACAGGGCTACGAGCAGTACTTC.

The chain recombines TRBV7-9 with TRBJ1-1, with D hard to call. Germline values: CDR1 SEHNR, CDR2 FQNEAQ (reference sequence). The CDR3 sequence is 13 residues long. Trimming left V 7 bases short and J 5 bases short, with 14 bases between. CDR3: CASNHSPNTEAFF. The CDR3 region has the DNA TGTGCCAGCAACCATTCCCCCAATACTGAAGCTTTCTTT.

This clonotype was counted ten times or more. The chain carries TRBV27 and TRBJ2-7; the D gene is possibly TRBD1 (6 bases). Germline loops: CDR1 MNHEY, CDR2 SMNVEV (reference sequence). There are 12 residues in the CDR3. The germline V and J ends were trimmed by 10 bases and 4 bases, with 14 bases remaining between them. The chain's CDR3 is CATGGGIYEQYF. The CDR3 DNA follows: TGTGCCACGGGTGGGGGCATTTACGAGCAGTACTTC.

In this sample, this clonotype turned up many times. The chain's CDR3 is CASSPSASGSIPTPFF. The CDR3 DNA reads as TGTGCCAGCTCACCATCCGCTAGCGGGAGCATCCCTACCCCGTTCTTC. The chain combines TRBV18 with TRBJ2-1; TRBD2 matches at 10 bases. The CDR3 covers 16 residues. V dropped 2 bases and J dropped 15; count of bases not matched to a gene: 16. CDR1 is KGHSH, CDR2 LQKENI, per germline.

In regard to this clonotype: Just one base apart from a much larger clone, this may be a read error. J is TRBJ2-4 and V is TRBV20-1, with D uncertain. V gave up 4 bases and J gave up 7 bases, with 11 bases separating them. This CDR3 is built from 12 residues. Looked up from germline, CDR1 is DFQATT and CDR2 is SNEGSKA (reference sequence). CDR3 sequence: CSATGMENIQYF. The CDR3 DNA reads as TGCAGTGCTACGGGCATGGAGAACATTCAGTACTTC.

This clonotype was seen repeatedly, ten times or more. The CDR3 sequence is CASSQEQGARHYGYTF. DNA for the CDR3: TGTGCCAGCAGCCAAGAACAGGGGGCGCGGCACTATGGCTACACCTTC. V and J are TRBV4-2 and TRBJ1-2; TRBD1 aligns across 9 bases. Germline V lookup: CDR1 LGHNA, CDR2 YNFKEQ. Trimming at V came to 0 bases and at J to 3 bases, leaving 5 bases not matched to a gene. This CDR3 has 16 amino acids.

This chain links TRBV10-3 with TRBJ2-7; D call uncertain. The germline CDR1 and CDR2 sequences are ENHRY and SYGVKD. The germline V and J ends were trimmed by 4 bases and 4 bases, with 11 bases remaining between them. The CDR3 spans 13 residues. This chain's CDR3 is CAISAEGPYEQYF. DNA of the CDR3: TGTGCCATCAGTGCCGAAGGGCCGTACGAGCAGTACTTC.

This clonotype was seen a few times. This sequence joins TRBV12-3 or TRBV12-4 and TRBJ1-3, with 7 nucleotides matching TRBD1. There are 15 residues in the CDR3. V lost 7 bases and J lost 5; bases outside the gene matches: 11. This chain's CDR3 is CASKPPGTVRNTIYF. CDR3 coding DNA: TGTGCCAGCAAACCCCCCGGGACAGTAAGAAACACCATATATTTT.

This clonotype was found a few times. The chain carries TRBV29-1 and TRBJ2-7; no clear D gene. The V gene's germline CDR1 is SQVTM and CDR2 ANQGSEA. V lost 6 bases, J lost 2 bases, and 20 bases lay in between. The CDR3 runs 15 residues. The CDR3 nucleotides read TGCAGCGTGGTAAAAACCAGTTTCCCTACCTACGAGCAGTACTTC. Translated: CSVVKTSFPTYEQYF.

This clonotype was picked up many times. The rearrangement joins TRBV7-8 to TRBJ1-6; TRBD1 matches at 10 bases. The CDR3 spans 15 residues. The V and J ends lost 3 bases and 8 bases, in that order; junction bases with no gene match: 4. Germline lookup yields CDR1 SGHVS and CDR2 FQNEAQ. This CDR3 reads CASSLLGQGHSPLHF. CDR3 in DNA: TGTGCCAGCAGCTTGCTGGGACAGGGGCATTCACCCCTCCACTTT.

This chain joins TRBV24-1 and TRBJ2-2; D gene uncertain. The CDR3 covers 14 residues. Germline V CDR1 and CDR2: KGHDR, SFDVKD. V dropped 4 bases and J dropped 9 bases, with 14 bases sitting between them. The CDR3 DNA sequence: TGTGCCACCAGTGACGATCCGGGTGGCCGGGAGCTGTTTTTT. It is translated as CATSDDPGGRELFF.

This clonotype was picked up many times. This chain links TRBV13 with TRBJ2-7, with D maybe TRBD1 (6 bases). Germline loops: CDR1 PRHDT, CDR2 FYEKMQ (reference sequence). Trimming pared 9 bases from V and 1 base from J, leaving 13 bases between. CDR3 length: 13 residues. CDR3 protein: CASVDSRSYEQYF. The CDR3 DNA is TGTGCCAGTGTGGACAGCCGATCCTACGAGCAGTACTTC.

This chain uses TRBV9 with TRBJ2-1; tentative D call: TRBD1 (5 bases). Trimming stripped 3 bases from V and 0 bases from J, with 10 bases between. This CDR3 has 15 amino acids. CDR1 and CDR2 from the germline V gene are SGDLS and YYNGEE. The DNA for the CDR3 is TGTGCCAGCAGCGGGGGCGGCAGCTCCTACAATGAGCAGTTCTTC. This codes for CASSGGGSSYNEQFF.